This passage covers 5 T cell receptor beta chains from one sample sequenced in a study of T cell responses to AZD1222 COVID-19 vaccine. The repertoire was sequenced with immunoSEQ multiplex PCR; TCRdb's copy has only in-frame clones and lacks some. Counted here are roughly 35,000 clones, 75% to 85% occurring once; the ten biggest clones make up approximately 4%. Here the sequenced sample was peripheral blood, taken 28 days after the second AZD1222 dose. These receptors originate from an adult who received the AZD1222 COVID-19 vaccine.

This clone occurred once. The chain links TRBV28 to TRBJ1-2; D possibly corresponds to TRBD1 (5 bases). Trimming took off 6 bases at V and 2 bases at J, with 16 bases between the two ends. Per germline, CDR1 MDHEN and CDR2 SYDVKM. The CDR3 length is 15 residues. The CDR3: CASSLPGTVNYGYTF. Written as DNA, the CDR3 is TGTGCCAGCAGCCTACCGGGGACGGTAAACTATGGCTACACCTTC.

The chain couples TRBV28 to TRBJ2-1; TRBD2 aligns across 7 bases. This CDR3 spans 13 amino acids. The V gene's germline CDR1 is MDHEN and CDR2 SYDVKM. Trimming cost V 7 bases and J 7 bases; bases outside gene matches: 7. CDR3 bases: TGTGCCAGCAATTCGGGAGGACGAAATGAGCAGTTCTTC. This gives the protein CASNSGGRNEQFF.

This chain connects TRBV19 to TRBJ1-6; D ambiguous. CDR3 length: 19 residues. V lost 0 bases to trimming and J lost 0 bases, with 15 bases between them. Germline CDR1 LNHDA, CDR2 SQIVND (reference sequence). The CDR3 here is CASSIEKISPTSYNSPLHF. The DNA of the CDR3 is TGTGCCAGTAGTATAGAGAAAATCAGTCCAACCTCCTATAATTCACCCCTCCACTTT.

The rearrangement uses TRBV6-4 and TRBJ2-3, with 10 bases matching TRBD2. Trimming at V came to 0 bases and at J to 2 bases, leaving 8 bases not matched to a gene. From germline, CDR1 is MRHNA and CDR2 SNTAGT. The CDR3 consists of 18 residues. The CDR3 reads CASSDSYSLAGDTDTQYF. CDR3 sequence (DNA): TGTGCCAGCAGTGACTCGTATTCTCTAGCGGGAGACACAGATACGCAGTATTTT.

The chain combines TRBV7-2 with TRBJ1-3; unclear D gene. V gave up 0 bases and J gave up 0 bases, with 9 bases separating them. Per germline, CDR1 SGHTA and CDR2 FQGNSA. The CDR3 is made up of 16 amino acids. CDR3 sequence reads: CASSLALPHSGNTIYF. CDR3 in DNA: TGTGCCAGCAGCTTAGCGCTTCCCCACTCTGGAAACACCATATATTTT. Supplemented by reference TRBV7-2 and TRBJ1-3, the full variable domain reads GAGVSQSPSNKVTEKGKDVELRCDPISGHTALYWYRQSLGQGLEFLIYFQGNSAPDKSGLPSDRFSAERTGGSVSTLTIQRTQQEDSAVYLCASSLALPHSGNTIYFGEGSWLTVV.